Presented here are 2 T cell receptor beta chains from one specimen sequenced in a study of blood T cell repertoires in COVID-19. Assay used: immunoSEQ multiplex PCR; TCRdb lists only in-frame clones, some missing. The table lists about 170,000 clones, 83% of them singletons, with roughly 1.9% in the top ten. Sequenced input: peripheral blood. The source is an elderly woman with acute or convalescent COVID-19.

V is TRBV18 and J is TRBJ2-3, with TRBD1 identical over 7 bases. This CDR3 region has 14 residues. Germline assignment: CDR1 KGHSH and CDR2 LQKENI. Losses at the gene ends were 6 bases for V and 5 bases for J; bases not matched to a gene: 8. For the CDR3, the DNA is TGTGCCAGCTCCCTAGGACAGGCAGGAGATACGCAGTATTTT. The encoded protein is CASSLGQAGDTQYF. The variable domain in full, completed from reference TRBV18 and TRBJ2-3, reads NAGVMQNPRHLVRRRGQEARLRCSPMKGHSHVYWYRQLPEEGLKFMVYLQKENIIDESGMPKERFSAEFPKEGPSILRIQQVVRGDSAAYFCASSLGQAGDTQYFGPGTRLTVL.

This chain uses TRBV11-2 with TRBJ2-3; TRBD2 agrees at 12 bases. The CDR3 extends over 15 amino acids. Germline values: CDR1 SGHAT, CDR2 FQNNGV. Losses at the gene ends were 5 bases for V and 5 bases for J; bases not matched to a gene: 5. CDR3 amino acids: CASSLLAGGVDTQYF. The CDR3 bases are TGTGCCAGCAGCCTACTAGCGGGAGGTGTAGATACGCAGTATTTT.